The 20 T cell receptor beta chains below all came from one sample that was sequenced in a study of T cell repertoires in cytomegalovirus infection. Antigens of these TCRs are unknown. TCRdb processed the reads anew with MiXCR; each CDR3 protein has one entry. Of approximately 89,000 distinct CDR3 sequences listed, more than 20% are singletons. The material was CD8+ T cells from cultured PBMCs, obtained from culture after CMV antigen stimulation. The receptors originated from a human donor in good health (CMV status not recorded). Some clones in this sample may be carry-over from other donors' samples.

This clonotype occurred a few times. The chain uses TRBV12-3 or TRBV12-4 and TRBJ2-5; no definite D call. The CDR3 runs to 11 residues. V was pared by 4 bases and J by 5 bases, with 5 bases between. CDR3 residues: CASSSLETQYF. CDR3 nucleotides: TGTGCCAGCAGTTCCCTCGAGACCCAGTACTTC.

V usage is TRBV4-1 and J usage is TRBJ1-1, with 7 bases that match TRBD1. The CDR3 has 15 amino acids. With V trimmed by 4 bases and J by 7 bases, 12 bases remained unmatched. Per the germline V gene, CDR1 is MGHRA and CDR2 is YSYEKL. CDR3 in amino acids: CASSPVLKGTVEAFF. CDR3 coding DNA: TGCGCCAGCAGCCCTGTACTCAAAGGGACAGTTGAAGCTTTCTTT.

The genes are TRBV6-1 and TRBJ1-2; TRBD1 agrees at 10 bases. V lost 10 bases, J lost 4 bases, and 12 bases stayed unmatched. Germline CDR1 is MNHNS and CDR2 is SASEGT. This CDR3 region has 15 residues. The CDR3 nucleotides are TGTGCCACCGGAGGACAGGGGGAAATGGGCTATGGCTACACCTTC. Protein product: CATGGQGEMGYGYTF.

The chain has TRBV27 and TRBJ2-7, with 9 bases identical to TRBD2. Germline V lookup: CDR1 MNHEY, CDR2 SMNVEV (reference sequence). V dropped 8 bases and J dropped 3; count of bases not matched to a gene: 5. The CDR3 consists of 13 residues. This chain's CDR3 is CASSPSGIYEQYF. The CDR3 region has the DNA TGTGCCAGCTCACCTAGCGGGATCTACGAGCAGTACTTC.

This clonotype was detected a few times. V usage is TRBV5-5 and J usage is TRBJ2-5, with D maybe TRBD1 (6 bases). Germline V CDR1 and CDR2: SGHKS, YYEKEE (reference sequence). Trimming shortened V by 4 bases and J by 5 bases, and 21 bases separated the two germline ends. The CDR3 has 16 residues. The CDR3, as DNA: TGTGCCAGCAGCCTGCGATTGGGTGGGGGCATGGAGACCCAGTACTTC. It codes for CASSLRLGGGMETQYF. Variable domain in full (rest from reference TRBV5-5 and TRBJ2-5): DAGVTQSPTHLIKTRGQQVTLRCSPISGHKSVSWYQQVLGQGPQFIFQYYEKEERGRGNFPDRFSARQFPNYSSELNVNALLLGDSALYLCASSLRLGGGMETQYFGPGTRLLVL.

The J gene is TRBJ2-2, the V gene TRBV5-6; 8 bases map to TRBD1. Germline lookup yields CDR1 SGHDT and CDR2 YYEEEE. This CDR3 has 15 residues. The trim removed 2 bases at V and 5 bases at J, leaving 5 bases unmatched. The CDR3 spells CASSFGDRITGELFF. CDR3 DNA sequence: TGTGCCAGCAGCTTCGGGGACAGGATTACCGGGGAGCTGTTTTTT.

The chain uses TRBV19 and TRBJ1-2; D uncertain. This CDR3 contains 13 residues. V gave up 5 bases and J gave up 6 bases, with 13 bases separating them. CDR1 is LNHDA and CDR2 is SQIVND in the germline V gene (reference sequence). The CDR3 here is CASSPGWVNGYTF. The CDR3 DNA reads TGTGCCAGTAGTCCAGGTTGGGTAAATGGCTACACCTTC.

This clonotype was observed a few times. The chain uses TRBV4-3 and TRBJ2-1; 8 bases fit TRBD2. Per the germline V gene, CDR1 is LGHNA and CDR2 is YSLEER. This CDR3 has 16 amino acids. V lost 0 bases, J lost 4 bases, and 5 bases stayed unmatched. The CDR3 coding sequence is TGCGCCAGCAGCCAAGAGATTAGCGGGGTTTACAATGAGCAGTTCTTC. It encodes CASSQEISGVYNEQFF.

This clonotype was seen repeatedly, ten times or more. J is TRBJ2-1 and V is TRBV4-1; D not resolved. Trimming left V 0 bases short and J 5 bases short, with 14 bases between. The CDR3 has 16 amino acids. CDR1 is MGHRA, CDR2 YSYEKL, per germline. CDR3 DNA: TGCGCCAGCAGCCAAGATCAGGCCCGGGCGGACAATGAGCAGTTCTTC. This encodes CASSQDQARADNEQFF.

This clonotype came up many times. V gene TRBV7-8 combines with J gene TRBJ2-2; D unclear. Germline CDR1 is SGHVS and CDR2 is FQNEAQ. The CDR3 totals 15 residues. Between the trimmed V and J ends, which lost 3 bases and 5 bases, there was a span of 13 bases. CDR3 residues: CASSLKTPGTGELFF. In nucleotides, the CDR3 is TGTGCCAGCAGCTTGAAGACCCCTGGGACCGGGGAGCTGTTTTTT.

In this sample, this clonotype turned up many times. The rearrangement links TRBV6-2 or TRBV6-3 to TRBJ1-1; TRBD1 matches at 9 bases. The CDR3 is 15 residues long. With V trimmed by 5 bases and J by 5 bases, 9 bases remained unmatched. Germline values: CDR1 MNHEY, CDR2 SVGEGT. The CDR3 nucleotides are TGTGCCAGCAGTCTCTTCGGGACAGGGCGAACTGAAGCTTTCTTT. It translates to CASSLFGTGRTEAFF.

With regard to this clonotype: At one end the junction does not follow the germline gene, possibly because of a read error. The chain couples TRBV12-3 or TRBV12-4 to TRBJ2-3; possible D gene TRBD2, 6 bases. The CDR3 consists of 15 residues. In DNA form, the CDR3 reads TGTGACAGCAACACCCGGGGGTTGGGTACAGATACGCAGTATTTT. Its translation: CDSNTRGLGTDTQYF.

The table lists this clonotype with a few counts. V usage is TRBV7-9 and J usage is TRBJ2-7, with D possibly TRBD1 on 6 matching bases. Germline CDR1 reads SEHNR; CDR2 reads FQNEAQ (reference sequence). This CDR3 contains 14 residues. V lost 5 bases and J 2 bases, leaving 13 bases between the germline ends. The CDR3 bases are TGTGCCAGCAGCGGAACGACAGGCCCCTACGAGCAGTACTTC. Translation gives CASSGTTGPYEQYF.

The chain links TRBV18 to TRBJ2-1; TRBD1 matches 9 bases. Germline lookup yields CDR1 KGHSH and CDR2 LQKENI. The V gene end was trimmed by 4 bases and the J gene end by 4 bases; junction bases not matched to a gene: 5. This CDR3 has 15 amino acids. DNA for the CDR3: TGTGCCAGCTCACTGACCGGGACAGGGTACAATGAGCAGTTCTTC. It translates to CASSLTGTGYNEQFF. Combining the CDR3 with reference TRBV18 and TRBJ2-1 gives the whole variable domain NAGVMQNPRHLVRRRGQEARLRCSPMKGHSHVYWYRQLPEEGLKFMVYLQKENIIDESGMPKERFSAEFPKEGPSILRIQQVVRGDSAAYFCASSLTGTGYNEQFFGPGTRLTVL.

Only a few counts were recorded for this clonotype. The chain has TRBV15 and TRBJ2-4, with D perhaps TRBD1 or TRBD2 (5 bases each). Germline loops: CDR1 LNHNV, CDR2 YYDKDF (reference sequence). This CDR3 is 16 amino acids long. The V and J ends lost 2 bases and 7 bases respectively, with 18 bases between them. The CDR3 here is CATSRSRARGVNIQYF. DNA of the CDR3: TGTGCCACCAGCAGATCGAGGGCAAGGGGAGTGAACATTCAGTACTTC.

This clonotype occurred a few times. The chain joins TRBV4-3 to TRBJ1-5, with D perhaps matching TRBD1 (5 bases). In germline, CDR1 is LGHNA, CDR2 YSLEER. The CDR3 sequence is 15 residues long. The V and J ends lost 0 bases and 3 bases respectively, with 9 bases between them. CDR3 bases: TGCGCCAGCAGCCAAGATTCAGGGCCCAATCAGCCCCAGCATTTT. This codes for CASSQDSGPNQPQHF.

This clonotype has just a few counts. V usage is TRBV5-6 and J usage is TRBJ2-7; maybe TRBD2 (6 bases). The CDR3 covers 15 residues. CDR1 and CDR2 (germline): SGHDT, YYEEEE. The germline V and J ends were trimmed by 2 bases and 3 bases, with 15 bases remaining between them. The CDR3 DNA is TGTGCCAGCAGCTTATCCCTAGCGCCTCACTACGAGCAGTACTTC. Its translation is CASSLSLAPHYEQYF.

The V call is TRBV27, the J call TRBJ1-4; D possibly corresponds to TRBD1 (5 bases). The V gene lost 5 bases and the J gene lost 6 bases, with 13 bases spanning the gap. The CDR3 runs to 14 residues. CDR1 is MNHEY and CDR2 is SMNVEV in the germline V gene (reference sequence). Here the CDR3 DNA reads TGTGCCAGCAGTCCCAATATGGGGGATGAAAAACTGTTTTTT. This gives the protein CASSPNMGDEKLFF.

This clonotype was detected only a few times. The CDR3 loop is CASSVGTAEQFF. Written as DNA, the CDR3 is TGTGCCAGCAGCGTCGGGACCGCCGAGCAGTTCTTC. This chain joins TRBV11-3 and TRBJ2-1; D is tentatively TRBD1 or TRBD2 (5 bases each). This CDR3 contains 12 residues. Per the germline V gene, CDR1 is SGHNT and CDR2 is YENEEA. V shed 5 bases and J shed 10 bases, with 12 bases lying between them.

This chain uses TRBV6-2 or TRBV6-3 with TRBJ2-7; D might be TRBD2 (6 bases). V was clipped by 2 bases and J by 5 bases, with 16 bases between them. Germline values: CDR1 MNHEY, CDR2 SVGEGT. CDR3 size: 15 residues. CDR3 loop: CASSYGASAFHEQYF. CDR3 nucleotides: TGTGCCAGCAGTTACGGTGCTAGCGCCTTCCACGAGCAGTACTTC.